This T cell receptor (beta chain) emerged from a study of CD8 T cells in ankylosing spondylitis. Whole-study findings and limits: According to the report, clones linked to the disease were significantly enriched in matched synovial fluid samples taken from ankylosing spondylitis patients. Characteristic of ankylosing spondylitis blood, it appeared, was a TCR beta motif comprising fewer than 10 highly homologous variants. The disease-linked clones had a CD8+ phenotype and low blood frequencies.

Scientists made TCR beta libraries using quantitative 5'-RACE with molecular barcodes. Using its own MiXCR run on the 5' RACE reads, TCRdb lists one record per CDR3 protein. This table has 200,000 to 300,000 distinct CDR3 sequences, about 11% appearing once. This clonotype has ten or more counts. What it binds is unknown. V shed 4 bases and J shed 1 base, with 10 bases lying between them. This CDR3 has 14 residues. Germline V gene data show CDR1 as SGHKS and CDR2 as YYEKEE (reference sequence). Sequencing was performed on blood, either unsorted or a sorted T cell fraction (not recorded which). This clonotype originated in a male donor with ankylosing spondylitis or in good health (not recorded which). The chain recombines TRBV5-5 with TRBJ2-3; D unclear. CDR3 in amino acids: CASSPDRGTDTQYF. The CDR3 DNA reads as TGTGCCAGCAGCCCGGACCGAGGCACAGATACGCAGTATTTT.